This T cell receptor beta chain came from a study of cytomegalovirus exposure and HLA in healthy donors. Study in general: A subsequent analysis stated that the 110 or so validation repertoires were run on the same platform as the 650 to 850 first-cohort repertoires.

There are 16 residues in the CDR3. Germline CDR1 reads MDHEN; CDR2 reads SYDVKM. J gave up 5 bases and V 4 bases, and 8 bases lay outside the gene matches. The method was immunoSEQ multiplex PCR; TCRdb's version includes in-frame clones alone and lacks a portion of them. The table has 71,000 or so clones, approximately 95% seen once. The chain is built from TRBV28 and TRBJ2-7; 13 bases are a match to TRBD2. The sample comprised PBMCs. This sequence was found in a woman between 18 and 30 years old in good health and CMV-seronegative. Written as DNA, the CDR3 is TGTGCCAGCAGTTCCCCCGGACTAGCGGGAGTCCACGAGCAGTACTTC. Translated: CASSSPGLAGVHEQYF.